This T cell receptor beta chain was identified during a study of response to subunit inactivated influenza vaccine. TCRdb re-derived calls from the RT-PCR reads in MiXCR, one entry per CDR3 protein. Of fewer than 600,000 distinct CDR3 sequences listed, around 7.9% were seen once; the top ten hold around 12%. Ten or more counts support this clonotype. The germline V gene has CDR1 DFQATT and CDR2 SNEGSKA (reference sequence). With 0 bases removed from V and 5 bases from J, the gap between germline ends came to 5 bases. This CDR3 contains 11 residues. Specimen: PBMCs from blood, collected less than 30 months after vaccination. V gene TRBV20-1 combines with J gene TRBJ2-7; D is unclear. The origin of this receptor is a man aged 50 to 69 who received an inactivated influenza vaccine. CDR3 in DNA: TGCAGTGCTAGAGATCGGAACGAGCAGTACTTC. Protein sequence: CSARDRNEQYF.